There are a few counts of the clone carrying this T cell receptor beta chain. The target antigen is unknown. The treatment is: approximately 10-day PBMC culture with coronavirus spike peptide pools or control peptides (ViraFEST assay). These CD4+ T cells came from an unexposed donor, sampled before the COVID-19 pandemic (2011-2018). Germline CDR1 and CDR2: MNHNS and SASEGT. The CDR3 has 13 amino acids. The ends were cut back, 6 bases at V and 7 bases at J, with 15 bases in the middle. The data belong to a study of vaccination and CD4 T cells after COVID-19. Study details: For each participant, vaccination comprised two doses of either the BNT162b2 or the mRNA-1273 vaccine.

The assay that was used to sequence DNA from cultured CD4+ T cells was the Oncomine TCR Beta short-read assay. From CD4+ T cells that had been cultured, genomic DNA was extracted. MiXCR, run by TCRdb on the PCR reads, gives a single entry per CDR3 protein. The table records about 9,100 distinct CDR3 sequences, 35% to 45% of them present only once. This clonotype originated in a human donor in good health. The sequenced sample consisted of CD4+ T cells from blood, cultured in vitro. The V call is TRBV6-1, the J call TRBJ1-1; D might be TRBD1 (5 bases). The CDR3 loop reads CASRLGGSLEAFF. The CDR3 region has the DNA TGTGCCAGCAGGCTCGGGGGTTCCCTTGAAGCTTTCTTT.